A few counts support the clone carrying this T cell receptor beta chain. Its antigen is not known. The data belong to a study of post-analysis software for immune sequencing data. Across the study: Disease courses included relapsing-remitting, secondary progressive and progressive-relapsing multiple sclerosis. Study-wide findings and caveats: In patients, five TRBV segments were more frequent than in controls, with TRBV5-6, TRBV5-1 and TRBV20-1 among them. The study found significantly lower normalized Chao1 diversity in multiple sclerosis patients than in controls.

CDR3 length: 15 amino acids. The V and J ends lost 3 bases and 0 bases respectively, with 9 bases between them. Germline lookup yields CDR1 MDHEN and CDR2 SYDVKM. Every TCR beta cDNA library bore unique molecular identifiers. In TCRdb, the PCR reads were re-called with MiXCR into one record per CDR3 protein. The sample holds hundreds of thousands of distinct CDR3 sequences, less than 35% seen once. Sequencing was carried out using blood. The V gene is TRBV28, the J gene TRBJ1-5; D not certain. This sequence was found in a girl aged 10 to 17 with multiple sclerosis. The chain's CDR3 is CASSFYGYSNQPQHF. The CDR3 DNA follows: TGTGCCAGCAGTTTTTACGGCTATAGCAATCAGCCCCAGCATTTT.